This TCR beta chain was identified in a study of blood T cells in healthy people across ages. Study-wide results and limits: Investigators treated diversity estimates from one million T cells as underestimates.

Alongside a J-beta primer mix, a sample-barcoded 5' primer served in a second PCR lasting about 7 to 12 cycles. TCRdb reanalysed the 5' RACE reads using MiXCR and keeps one entry per CDR3 protein. The sample carries more than 650,000 distinct CDR3 sequences, roughly 24% recorded once. This CDR3 is built from 13 residues. The sample holds many counts of this clonotype. The target antigen is unknown. The data were also submitted as part of a second study, on T cells of mothers and their children.

The chain recombines TRBV21-1 with TRBJ2-4; no DNA check was done on the table's D call, TRBD2. TRBV21-1 has pseudogene status. Sequencing input: blood. The TCR originated in a boy between 10 and 17 years old in good health. The chain's CDR3 is CARILSGSNIQYF. The CDR3 DNA sequence: TGTGCCAGAATACTTAGCGGGTCGAACATTCAGTACTTC.